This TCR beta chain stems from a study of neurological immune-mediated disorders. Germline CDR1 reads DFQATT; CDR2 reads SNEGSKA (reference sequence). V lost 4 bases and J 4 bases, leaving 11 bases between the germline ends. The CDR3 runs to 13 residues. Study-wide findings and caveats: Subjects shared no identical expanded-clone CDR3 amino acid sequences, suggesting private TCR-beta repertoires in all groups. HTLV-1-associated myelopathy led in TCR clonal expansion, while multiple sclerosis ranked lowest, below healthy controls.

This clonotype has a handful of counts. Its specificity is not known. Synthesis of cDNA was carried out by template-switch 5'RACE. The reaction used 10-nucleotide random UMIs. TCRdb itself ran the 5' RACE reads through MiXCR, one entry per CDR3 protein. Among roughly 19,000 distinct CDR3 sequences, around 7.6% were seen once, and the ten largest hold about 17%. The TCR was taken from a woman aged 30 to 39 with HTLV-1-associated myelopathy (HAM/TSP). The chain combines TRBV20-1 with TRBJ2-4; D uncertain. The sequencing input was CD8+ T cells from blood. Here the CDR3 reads CSANPDSKNIQYF. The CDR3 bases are TGCAGTGCTAACCCAGACTCAAAAAACATTCAGTACTTC.